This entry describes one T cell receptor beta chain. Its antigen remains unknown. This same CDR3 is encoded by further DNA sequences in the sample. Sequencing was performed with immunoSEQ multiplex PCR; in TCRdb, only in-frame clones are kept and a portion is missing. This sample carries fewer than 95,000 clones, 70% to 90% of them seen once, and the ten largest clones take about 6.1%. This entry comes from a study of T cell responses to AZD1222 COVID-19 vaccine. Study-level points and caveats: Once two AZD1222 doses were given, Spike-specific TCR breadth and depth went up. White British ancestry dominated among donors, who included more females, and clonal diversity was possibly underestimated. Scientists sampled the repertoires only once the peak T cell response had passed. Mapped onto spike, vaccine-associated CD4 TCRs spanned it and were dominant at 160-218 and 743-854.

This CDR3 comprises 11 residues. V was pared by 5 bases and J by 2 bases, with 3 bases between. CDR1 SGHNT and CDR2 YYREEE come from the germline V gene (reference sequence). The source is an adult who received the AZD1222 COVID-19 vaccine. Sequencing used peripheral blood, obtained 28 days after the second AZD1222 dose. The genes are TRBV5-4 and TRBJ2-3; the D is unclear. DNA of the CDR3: TGTGCCAGCAGTTTCACAGATACGCAGTATTTT. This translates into CASSFTDTQYF.